In this sample, the clone carrying this T cell receptor beta chain turned up many times. The antigen remains undetermined. Each CDR3 protein is one row after TCRdb ran MiXCR on the 5' RACE reads. Seen here are 450,000 to 550,000 distinct CDR3 sequences, 15% to 20% observed once, and the top ten hold 13% to 15%. The record originates from a study of T cells after yellow fever vaccination. Study outcomes and limitations: Subsequent booster samples again held most clones from primary vaccination (roughly 96% CD4, about 85% CD8).

The receptor comes from a man between 25 and 39 years old who received the YFV17D yellow fever vaccine. The source was PBMCs, collected 15 days after the yellow fever booster vaccination.

Written as DNA, the CDR3 is TGTGCCAGCAGCTTAGCAATAGGGGTCGGGGGTGGCATTCAGTACTTC. Its translation is CASSLAIGVGGGIQYF. V gene TRBV7-8 combines with J gene TRBJ2-4, with D maybe TRBD2 (6 bases). The germline V and J ends were trimmed by 0 bases and 9 bases, with 18 bases remaining between them. Per the germline V gene, CDR1 is SGHVS and CDR2 is FQNEAQ. The CDR3 is made up of 16 amino acids.